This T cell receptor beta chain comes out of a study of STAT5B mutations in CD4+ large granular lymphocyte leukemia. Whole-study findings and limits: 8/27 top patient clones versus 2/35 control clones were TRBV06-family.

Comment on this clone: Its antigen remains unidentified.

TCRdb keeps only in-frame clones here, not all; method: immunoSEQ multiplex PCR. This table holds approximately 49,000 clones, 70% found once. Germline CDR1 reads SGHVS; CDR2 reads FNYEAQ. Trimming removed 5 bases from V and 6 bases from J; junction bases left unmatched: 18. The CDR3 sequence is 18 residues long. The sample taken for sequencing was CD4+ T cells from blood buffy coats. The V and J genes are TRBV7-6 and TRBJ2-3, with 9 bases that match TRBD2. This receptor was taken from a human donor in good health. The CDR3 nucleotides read TGTGCCAGCAGCCTCAGGGTAGGGAGTAGCGGGGGCCCGGATACGCAGTATTTT. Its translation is CASSLRVGSSGGPDTQYF.